Listed below are T cell receptor beta chains from one sample, sequenced in a study of T cells in tumors after PD-1 blockade. Sequencing used immunoSEQ multiplex PCR; TCRdb keeps in-frame clones, though not all of them. The top ten hold 16% of the sample, which has 45,000 to 60,000 clones, more than 70% seen once. Sequenced material: PBMCs, taken before anti-PD-1 treatment. The receptors come from a human donor with basal cell carcinoma. The conserved cysteine and the conserved F or W are not part of the CDR3 here. Each record gives: V gene, CDR3 protein.

v_gene: TRBV5-1
CDR3aa: ASSLAPGGGGVEQF

v_gene: TRBV19
CDR3aa: ASTPLWTGGEQF

v_gene: TRBV9
CDR3aa: ASSAISGLAGGTQY

v_gene: TRBV7-8
CDR3aa: ASSPTLSSYEQY

v_gene: TRBV2
CDR3aa: ASSATGQAQPQH

v_gene: TRBV19
CDR3aa: ASSKRPTNTGELF

v_gene: TRBV7-3
CDR3aa: ASSLGSGRGNTIY

v_gene: TRBV28
CDR3aa: ASSLINYGYT

v_gene: TRBV18
CDR3aa: ASSLTGITEAF

v_gene: TRBV30
CDR3aa: AWSRGGDTGELF

v_gene: TRBV28
CDR3aa: ASSDRGIEAF

v_gene: TRBV25-1
CDR3aa: ASSPTSIYEQY

v_gene: TRBV12-3/TRBV12-4
CDR3aa: ASTRAGGGYT

v_gene: TRBV19
CDR3aa: ASSRVGYGYT

v_gene: TRBV10-2
CDR3aa: ASSIDGMNTEAF

v_gene: TRBV19
CDR3aa: ASNMGNQPQH

v_gene: TRBV7-3
CDR3aa: ASKPTGLGTGELF